This T cell receptor beta chain came from a study of response to subunit inactivated influenza vaccine. Each CDR3 protein gets one entry after TCRdb re-called the RT-PCR reads with MiXCR. The sample lists more than 700,000 distinct CDR3 sequences; 21% were seen once. V lost 5 bases to trimming and J lost 4 bases, with 9 bases between them. The CDR3 has 13 amino acids. Study findings and constraints: Researchers suggested that each seasonal influenza vaccination recruits few new T cells.

This clonotype showed up just a few times. Its antigen remains unknown. V and J are TRBV12-3 or TRBV12-4 and TRBJ1-5; D perhaps matches TRBD1 (6 bases). The starting material was PBMCs from blood, obtained more than 4 days after vaccination. This clonotype was obtained from a man aged 45-65 years who received an inactivated influenza vaccine. CDR3 sequence reads: CASSAGTNQPQHF. CDR3 sequence (DNA): TGTGCCAGCAGTGCCGGGACAAATCAGCCCCAGCATTTT.